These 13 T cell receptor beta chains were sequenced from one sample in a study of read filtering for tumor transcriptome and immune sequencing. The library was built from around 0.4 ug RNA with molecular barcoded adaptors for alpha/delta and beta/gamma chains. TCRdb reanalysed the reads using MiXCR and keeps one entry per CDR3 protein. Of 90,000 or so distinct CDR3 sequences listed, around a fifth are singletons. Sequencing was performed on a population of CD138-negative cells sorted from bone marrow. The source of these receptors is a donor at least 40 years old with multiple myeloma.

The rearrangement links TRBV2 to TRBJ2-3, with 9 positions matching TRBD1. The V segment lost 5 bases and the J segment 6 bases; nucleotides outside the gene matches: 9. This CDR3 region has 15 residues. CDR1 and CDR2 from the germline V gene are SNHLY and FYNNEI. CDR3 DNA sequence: TGTGCCAGCAGTCGCCCGGGACAGGGAGGGGATACGCAGTATTTT. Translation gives CASSRPGQGGDTQYF.

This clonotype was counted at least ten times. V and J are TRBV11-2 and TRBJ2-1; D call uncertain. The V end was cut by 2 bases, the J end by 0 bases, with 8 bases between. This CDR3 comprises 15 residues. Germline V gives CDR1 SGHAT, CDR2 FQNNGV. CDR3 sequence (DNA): TGTGCCAGCAGCTTAATTGGTAGCTCCTACAATGAGCAGTTCTTC. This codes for CASSLIGSSYNEQFF.

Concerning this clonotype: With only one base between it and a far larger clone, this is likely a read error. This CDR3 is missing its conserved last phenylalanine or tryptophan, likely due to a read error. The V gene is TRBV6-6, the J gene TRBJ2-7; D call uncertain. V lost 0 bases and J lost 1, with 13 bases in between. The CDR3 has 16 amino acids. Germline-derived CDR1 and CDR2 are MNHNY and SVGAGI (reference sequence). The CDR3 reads CASSYSRRLGSYEQYL. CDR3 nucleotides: TGTGCCAGCAGTTACTCGAGGCGGTTGGGGTCCTACGAGCAGTACCTC.

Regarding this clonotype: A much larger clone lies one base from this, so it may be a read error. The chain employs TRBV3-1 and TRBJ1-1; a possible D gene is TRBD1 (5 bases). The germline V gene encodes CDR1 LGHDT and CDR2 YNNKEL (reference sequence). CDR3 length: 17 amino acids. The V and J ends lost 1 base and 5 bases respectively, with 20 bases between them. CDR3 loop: CASSQVHGAGSRTEAFF. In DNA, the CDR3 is TGTGCCAGCAGCCAAGTACACGGGGCAGGGAGTAGGACTGAAGCTTTCTTT.

The DNA for the CDR3 is TGTGCCAGCACCGCCCTCGGGAACGAAAAACTGTTTTTT. This gives the protein CASTALGNEKLFF. This chain links TRBV3-1 with TRBJ1-4; no clear D. Germline loops: CDR1 LGHDT, CDR2 YNNKEL (reference sequence). The CDR3 loop spans 13 amino acids. The V end was cut by 7 bases, the J end by 8 bases, with 14 bases between.

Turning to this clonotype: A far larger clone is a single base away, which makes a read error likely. For the CDR3, the DNA is TGTGCCAGCAGCTCCCAAGCAGCGGGGGCCTGCAATGAGCAGTTCTTC. Translation gives CASSSQAAGACNEQFF. The V gene is TRBV5-6, the J gene TRBJ2-1, with 8 bases that match TRBD2. V was clipped by 3 bases and J by 6 bases; unmatched bases: 11. The length of the CDR3 is 16 residues. Germline CDR1 is SGHDT and CDR2 is YYEEEE.

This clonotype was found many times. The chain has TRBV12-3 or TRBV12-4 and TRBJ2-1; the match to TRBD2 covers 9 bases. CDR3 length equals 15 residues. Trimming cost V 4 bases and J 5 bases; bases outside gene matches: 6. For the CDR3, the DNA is TGTGCCAGCAGTTCCCTAGCGGGGAGGCACAATGAGCAGTTCTTC. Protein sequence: CASSSLAGRHNEQFF.

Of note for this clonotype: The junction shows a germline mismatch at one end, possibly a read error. CDR3 amino acids: CASTGAPGADVLTF. The CDR3 nucleotides read TGTGCCAGCACAGGAGCTCCTGGGGCCGACGTCCTGACTTTC. V is TRBV19 and J is TRBJ2-6; tentatively, D is TRBD1 (5 bases). This CDR3 region has 14 residues. Germline-derived CDR1 and CDR2 are LNHDA and SQIVND (reference sequence).

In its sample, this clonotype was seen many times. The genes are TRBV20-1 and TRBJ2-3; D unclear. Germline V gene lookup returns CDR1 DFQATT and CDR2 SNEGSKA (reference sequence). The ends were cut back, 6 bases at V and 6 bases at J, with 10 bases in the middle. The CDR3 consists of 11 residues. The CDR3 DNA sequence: TGCAGTGCCAGGACCCGGGATACGCAGTATTTT. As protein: CSARTRDTQYF.

CDR3 region: CASSSSDIPNQDTQYF. The CDR3 nucleotides read TGTGCCAGCAGTTCATCCGACATCCCTAACCAAGATACGCAGTATTTT. This chain links TRBV6-5 with TRBJ2-3; no definite D call. Per the germline V gene, CDR1 is MNHEY and CDR2 is SVGAGI. This CDR3 is 16 amino acids long. The V gene lost 4 bases and the J gene lost 5 bases, with 19 bases spanning the gap.

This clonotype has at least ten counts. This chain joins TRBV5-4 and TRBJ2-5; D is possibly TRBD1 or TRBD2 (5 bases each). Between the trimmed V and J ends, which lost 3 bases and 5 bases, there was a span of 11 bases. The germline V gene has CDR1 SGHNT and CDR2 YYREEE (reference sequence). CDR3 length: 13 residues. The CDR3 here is CASSWGGRETQYF. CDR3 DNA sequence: TGTGCCAGCAGCTGGGGCGGGCGGGAGACCCAGTACTTC.

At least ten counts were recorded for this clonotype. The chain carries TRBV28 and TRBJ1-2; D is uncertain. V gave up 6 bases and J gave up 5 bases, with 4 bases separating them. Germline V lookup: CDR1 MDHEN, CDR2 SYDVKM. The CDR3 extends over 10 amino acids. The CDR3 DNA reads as TGTGCCAGCAGCCGATATGGCTACACCTTC. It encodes CASSRYGYTF.

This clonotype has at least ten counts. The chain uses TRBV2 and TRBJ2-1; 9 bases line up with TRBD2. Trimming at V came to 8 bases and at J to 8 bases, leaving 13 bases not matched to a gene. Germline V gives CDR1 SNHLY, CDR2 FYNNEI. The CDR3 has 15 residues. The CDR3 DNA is TGTGCCAGCCAAAATCCGGGACTAGCATGGCATGAGCAGTTCTTC. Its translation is CASQNPGLAWHEQFF.